One sample yielded the 10 T cell receptor beta chains listed below, sequenced in a study of Ad26.COV2.S vaccination and SARS-CoV-2 variants. Produced via immunoSEQ multiplex PCR; TCRdb's table is partial and in-frame only. Among about 320,000 clones, around four fifths were seen once, and the ten largest hold 2% to 2.5%. Treatment reported: roughly 18 received Ad26.COV2.S at low or high dose, single or two shots; about 5 received placebo; per-sample allocation not given. Collection of samples fell on day 63 after the first vaccine or placebo injection. The starting material was peripheral blood, obtained in a trial of Ad26.COV2.S vaccine versus placebo. Receptor source: a person aged 18-60 years who received the Ad26.COV2.S COVID-19 vaccine or a placebo.

The chain carries TRBV5-1 and TRBJ2-2, with D perhaps matching TRBD1 (6 bases). Trimming shortened V by 4 bases and J by 5 bases, and 12 bases separated the two germline ends. Germline V gene data show CDR1 as SGHRS and CDR2 as YFSETQ. The CDR3 extends over 14 amino acids. CDR3 nucleotides: TGCGCCAGCAGCACACAGGGAGATACCGGGGAGCTGTTTTTT. Protein: CASSTQGDTGELFF.

CDR3 bases: TGTGCCAGCAGCTACAGGGTCCCGGACTGGCAAGAGACCCAGTACTTC. Its translation: CASSYRVPDWQETQYF. The genes are TRBV7-9 and TRBJ2-5; TRBD1 might be the D (6 bases). V dropped 4 bases and J dropped 2 bases, with 17 bases sitting between them. The CDR3 covers 16 residues. Germline lookup yields CDR1 SEHNR and CDR2 FQNEAQ (reference sequence).

In its sample, this clone was seen a few times. The chain is built from TRBV5-1 and TRBJ2-6, with 9 bases that match TRBD1. CDR3 length: 16 residues. V lost 9 bases to trimming and J lost 0 bases; unmatched junction nucleotides: 7. Per the germline V gene, CDR1 is SGHRS and CDR2 is YFSETQ. The CDR3 here is CAKQGARSSGANVLTF. CDR3 nucleotides: TGCGCCAAACAGGGGGCTCGGAGCTCTGGGGCCAACGTCCTGACTTTC. The whole variable domain, remainder taken from reference TRBV5-1 and TRBJ2-6, is KAGVTQTPRYLIKTRGQQVTLSCSPISGHRSVSWYQQTPGQGLQFLFEYFSETQRNKGNFPGRFSGRQFSNSRSEMNVSTLELGDSALYLCAKQGARSSGANVLTFGAGSRLTVL.

The chain employs TRBV7-9 and TRBJ2-5; D gene unclear. Trimming pared 5 bases from V and 0 bases from J, leaving 10 bases between. Germline loops: CDR1 SEHNR, CDR2 FQNEAQ (reference sequence). The CDR3 extends over 14 amino acids. CDR3 sequence reads: CASSADSYQETQYF. Here the CDR3 DNA reads TGTGCCAGCAGCGCCGACTCGTACCAAGAGACCCAGTACTTC.

The CDR3 reads CASSYIGAGETQYF. In DNA form, the CDR3 reads TGCGCCAGCAGCTACATTGGGGCAGGAGAGACCCAGTACTTC. J is TRBJ2-5 and V is TRBV5-1, with D maybe TRBD1 (5 bases). From germline, CDR1 is SGHRS and CDR2 YFSETQ. The CDR3 contains 14 residues. V lost 3 bases, J lost 4 bases, and 13 bases lay in between.

As to this clone: Other DNA sequences within the sample encode an identical CDR3. The genes are TRBV29-1 and TRBJ1-1; tentatively, D is TRBD1 (5 bases). CDR1 is SQVTM and CDR2 is ANQGSEA in the germline V gene. The V and J ends lost 6 bases and 0 bases respectively, with 11 bases between them. CDR3 length equals 13 residues. CDR3 loop: CSVAGRMNTEAFF. The CDR3, as DNA: TGCAGCGTCGCAGGGCGTATGAACACTGAAGCTTTCTTT. The full variable domain, completed using reference TRBV29-1 and TRBJ1-1, is SAVISQKPSRDICQRGTSLTIQCQVDSQVTMMFWYRQQPGQSLTLIATANQGSEATYESGFVIDKFPISRPNLTFSTLTVSNMSPEDSSIYLCSVAGRMNTEAFFGQGTRLTVV.

The J gene is TRBJ2-7, the V gene TRBV9, with D uncertain. V lost 2 bases to trimming and J lost 5 bases, with 11 bases between them. The CDR3 has 13 residues. CDR1 and CDR2 (germline): SGDLS, YYNGEE. CDR3 DNA: TGTGCCAGCAGCGTCGCCCTACGAAACGAGCAGTACTTC. As protein: CASSVALRNEQYF.

This clone was seen once. The V gene is TRBV6-1, the J gene TRBJ1-1, with 7 positions matching TRBD1. The germline V gene has CDR1 MNHNS and CDR2 SASEGT. CDR3 length equals 15 residues. J gave up 5 bases and V 2 bases, and 8 bases lay outside the gene matches. The DNA of the CDR3 is TGTGCCAGCAGTGAACCGACAGGGATGGGAACTGAAGCTTTCTTT. Its translation: CASSEPTGMGTEAFF.

This chain links TRBV28 with TRBJ2-7; no firm D call. The V and J ends lost 7 bases and 2 bases respectively, with 21 bases between them. Germline CDR1 is MDHEN and CDR2 is SYDVKM. This CDR3 region has 16 residues. CDR3 amino acids: CASTPAPGKETYEQYF. Written as DNA, the CDR3 is TGTGCCAGCACCCCGGCCCCAGGCAAGGAAACCTACGAGCAGTACTTC.

The chain joins TRBV7-2 to TRBJ1-6; 9 bases align to TRBD1. Losses at the gene ends were 5 bases for V and 10 bases for J; bases not matched to a gene: 9. The CDR3 length is 15 residues. The germline V gene has CDR1 SGHTA and CDR2 FQGNSA. The CDR3 here is CASSGGQGTGSPLHF. The CDR3 DNA follows: TGTGCCAGCAGCGGCGGACAGGGGACGGGATCACCCCTCCACTTT.